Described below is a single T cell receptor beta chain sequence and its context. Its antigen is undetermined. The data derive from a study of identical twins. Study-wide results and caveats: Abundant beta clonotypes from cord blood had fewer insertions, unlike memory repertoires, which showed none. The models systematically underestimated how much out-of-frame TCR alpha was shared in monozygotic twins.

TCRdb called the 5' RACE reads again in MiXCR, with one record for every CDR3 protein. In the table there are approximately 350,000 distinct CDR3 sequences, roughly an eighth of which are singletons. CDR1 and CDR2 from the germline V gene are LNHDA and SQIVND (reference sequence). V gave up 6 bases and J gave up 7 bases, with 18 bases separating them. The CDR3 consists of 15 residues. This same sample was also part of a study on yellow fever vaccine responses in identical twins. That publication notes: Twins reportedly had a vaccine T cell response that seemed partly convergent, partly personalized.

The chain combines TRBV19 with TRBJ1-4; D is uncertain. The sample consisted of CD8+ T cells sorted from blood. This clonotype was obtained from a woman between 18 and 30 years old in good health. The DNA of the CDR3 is TGTGCCAGTAGGGTCGCCCGGAGGCCTTTTGAAAAACTGTTTTTT. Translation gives CASRVARRPFEKLFF.